This T cell receptor beta chain is drawn from a study of T cell repertoires in aging, cancer and after chemotherapy. Overall study: The whole study produced a dataset of several million TCR reads.

Multiplex touch-down PCR with TRB-A/B primers amplified rearranged V-D-J TRB sequences. In TCRdb, the multiplex PCR reads were re-called with MiXCR into one record per CDR3 protein. This sample has several thousand distinct CDR3 sequences; roughly two fifths occur once, and the top ten carry nearly 7%. Remarks on this clonotype: Its antigen remains unidentified. Compared with germline, one end of the junction differs, possibly owing to a read error.

Peripheral blood genomic DNA, not sorted cells or RNA, was the template. Study-wide findings and caveats: Healthy donors lost TCR diversity with age mainly through richness, cancer patients through richness and evenness.

Source material: blood. This receptor was obtained from a human donor with a blood cancer.

This chain's CDR3 is CASRTGGYEEYF. CDR3 DNA: TGTGCCTCTAGGACAGGGGGCTACGAGGAGTACTTC. The chain has TRBV30 and TRBJ2-7; 11 nucleotides line up with TRBD1. Germline V gives CDR1 GTSNPN, CDR2 SVGIG (reference sequence). The CDR3 covers 12 residues.